This TCR beta chain was sequenced in a study of T cells in Graves' hyperthyroidism and ophthalmopathy. Uncontrolled infection, other autoimmune disease, pregnancy or lactation excluded patients. Clinical symptoms, serum thyroxine and TRAb, thyroid ultrasound and orbital computed tomography together formed the diagnostic basis. From approximately 9.3 ml of fresh peripheral blood, PBMCs were isolated. In its sample, this clonotype was seen many times. Amplified TCR beta CDR3 regions came from RNA transcripts. The HTBI set primed first-round TCR CDR3 RT-PCR. From the multiplex PCR reads, TCRdb called clonotypes with MiXCR, one entry per CDR3 protein. The top ten clones hold roughly 31% of a sample with hundreds of thousands of distinct CDR3 sequences, just over 35% of them seen once. The J segment lost 1 base and the V segment lost 3 bases, leaving 6 bases of the junction unmatched. The CDR3 is 15 amino acids. Germline loops: CDR1 SQVTM, CDR2 ANQGSEA.

This sequence originates from a woman between 40 and 55 years old with Graves' hyperthyroidism. The sequenced sample was blood. The chain has TRBV29-1 and TRBJ2-7, with 10 bases aligning to TRBD2. The CDR3 sequence: CSVELAGAVSYEQYF. The CDR3, as DNA: TGCAGCGTTGAGCTAGCGGGGGCGGTATCCTACGAGCAGTACTTC.